The sequence of this T cell receptor (beta chain) was determined in a study of blood T cell repertoires in COVID-19. Background on the study: Samples of COVID-19 (acute and convalescent) were obtained from the United States, Italy and Spain.

Authors' data handling: The authors estimated nucleated cell counts from reference gene primer amplification. Measured with immunoSEQ multiplex PCR; TCRdb has only the in-frame clones, and not every one. That table furnishes V, J and clone size, whereas the DNA furnished D and trimming. The table includes about 97,000 clones, 87% detected once. Trimming cost V 6 bases and J 1 base, with 12 bases left between them. Germline assignment: CDR1 KGHSH and CDR2 LQKENI. This CDR3 comprises 14 residues. Seattle cases were enrolled at active infection and followed longitudinally. The clonotype originates from a woman between 45 and 65 years old with COVID-19, enrolled during active disease. Sequenced: peripheral blood. The V gene is TRBV18, the J gene TRBJ1-1, with unresolved D. As DNA, the CDR3 is TGTGCCAGCTCGCCCCAATCCGGGAACACTGAAGCTTTCTTT. Translating gives CASSPQSGNTEAFF.